These 12 T cell receptor beta chains share one sample of origin, sequenced in a study of memory CD4+ T cells and cytomegalovirus serostatus. Method: immunoSEQ multiplex PCR; TCRdb's copy keeps in-frame clones and lacks some. The data contain tens of thousands of clones, about 80% of them singletons. The sort gate was single viable CD3+CD4+CD8-CD45RO+ cells for memory CD4+ T cells. Sequenced input: memory CD4+ T cells from blood. The origin of the receptors is an adult in good health and CMV-seronegative.

Concerning this clone itself: At one end the junction does not follow the germline gene, possibly because of a read error. The V and J genes are TRBV7-4 and TRBJ1-4, with D hard to call. There are 20 residues in the CDR3. The germline CDR1 and CDR2 sequences are SGHVT and SQSDAQ. This chain's CDR3 is CASSLAGRMTPRATNEKLFF. The DNA of the CDR3 is TGTGCCAGCAGCCTAGCCGGACGGATGACACCCCGGGCAACTAATGAAAAACTGTTTTTT. Looking up the rest from reference TRBV7-4 and TRBJ1-4 gives the full variable domain: GAGVSQSPRYKVAKRGRDVALRCDSISGHVTLYWYRQTLGQGSEVLTYSQSDAQRDKSGRPSGRFSAERPERSVSTLKIQRTEQGDSAVYLCASSLAGRMTPRATNEKLFFGSGTQLSVL.

V and J are TRBV30 and TRBJ1-1, with D maybe TRBD1 (5 bases). This CDR3 region has 13 residues. The V and J ends lost 0 bases and 5 bases respectively, with 10 bases between them. Germline V gives CDR1 GTSNPN, CDR2 SVGIG (reference sequence). DNA for the CDR3: TGTGCCTGGAGTGTTAGGGAGGGGACTGAAGCTTTCTTT. Its translation: CAWSVREGTEAFF.

This clone was detected only once. This rearrangement joins TRBV5-4 to TRBJ2-2, with D possibly being TRBD2 (6 bases). Germline CDR1 SGHNT, CDR2 YYREEE (reference sequence). The CDR3 consists of 13 residues. V shed 4 bases and J shed 6 bases, with 10 bases lying between them. The CDR3 region is CASSRTGAGELFF. The CDR3 bases are TGTGCCAGCAGCAGGACGGGGGCCGGGGAGCTGTTTTTT.

As regards this clone: This same CDR3 is encoded by further DNA sequences in the sample. This sequence joins TRBV20-1 and TRBJ1-2; D call uncertain. The germline V and J ends were trimmed by 0 bases and 8 bases, with 7 bases remaining between them. This CDR3 is built from 11 residues. In germline, CDR1 is DFQATT, CDR2 SNEGSKA (reference sequence). In DNA form, the CDR3 reads TGCAGTGCTAGAGAAGGGCGCGGCTACACCTTC. Translation gives CSAREGRGYTF.

The chain couples TRBV14 to TRBJ2-5; perhaps TRBD2 as D (6 bases). The CDR3 covers 14 residues. Germline V gene lookup returns CDR1 SGHDN and CDR2 FVKESK. V was cut by 2 bases and J by 2 bases, with 9 bases left in between. The CDR3 reads CASSQLSGQETQYF. The CDR3 DNA reads as TGTGCCAGCAGCCAACTTAGCGGACAAGAGACCCAGTACTTC.

The CDR3 loop is CASSEAGTGLTEAFF. DNA for the CDR3: TGTGCCAGCAGCGAGGCCGGGACAGGGCTCACTGAAGCTTTCTTT. The gene calls are TRBV9 and TRBJ1-1, with TRBD1 matching 9 bases. The CDR3 loop spans 15 amino acids. Germline V lookup: CDR1 SGDLS, CDR2 YYNGEE. Trimming removed 3 bases from V and 4 bases from J; junction bases left unmatched: 7. The full variable domain, with the rest looked up from reference TRBV9 and TRBJ1-1, is DSGVTQTPKHLITATGQRVTLRCSPRSGDLSVYWYQQSLDQGLQFLIQYYNGEERAKGNILERFSAQQFPDLHSELNLSSLELGDSALYFCASSEAGTGLTEAFFGQGTRLTVV.

The chain links TRBV6-5 to TRBJ1-5; possible D gene TRBD1, 5 bases. This CDR3 contains 14 residues. V shed 5 bases and J shed 2 bases, with 10 bases lying between them. CDR1 is MNHEY and CDR2 is SVGAGI in the germline V gene. The CDR3 sequence is CASSPRGGNQPQHF. CDR3 bases: TGTGCCAGCAGTCCGCGGGGCGGCAATCAGCCCCAGCATTTT.

This chain uses TRBV19 with TRBJ1-2; TRBD1 aligns across 8 bases. Germline V gives CDR1 LNHDA, CDR2 SQIVND (reference sequence). V lost 5 bases to trimming and J lost 8 bases; unmatched junction nucleotides: 7. This CDR3 has 13 amino acids. In DNA form, the CDR3 reads TGTGCCAGTAGTCCGGACAGGGCTAACGGCTACACCTTC. Translation gives CASSPDRANGYTF.

The V and J genes are TRBV7-2 and TRBJ1-1, with TRBD1 as a possible D gene (5 bases). Germline values: CDR1 SGHTA, CDR2 FQGNSA. There are 13 residues in the CDR3. V dropped 5 bases and J dropped 5 bases, with 12 bases sitting between them. As DNA, the CDR3 is TGTGCCAGCAGCCCTGGGGGAAATACTGAAGCTTTCTTT. It is translated as CASSPGGNTEAFF. The variable domain in full, completed from reference TRBV7-2 and TRBJ1-1, reads GAGVSQSPSNKVTEKGKDVELRCDPISGHTALYWYRQSLGQGLEFLIYFQGNSAPDKSGLPSDRFSAERTGGSVSTLTIQRTQQEDSAVYLCASSPGGNTEAFFGQGTRLTVV.

V gene TRBV7-9 combines with J gene TRBJ2-1, with a possible D match to TRBD2 (5 bases). The germline V gene has CDR1 SEHNR and CDR2 FQNEAQ (reference sequence). The V end lost 3 bases, the J end lost 7 bases, and 10 bases lay between the germline ends. The CDR3 runs to 13 residues. The DNA of the CDR3 is TGTGCCAGCAGCTTTCTAGCAGAAAATGAGCAGTTCTTC. This sequence encodes CASSFLAENEQFF.

The V and J genes are TRBV7-7 and TRBJ1-2; 9 bases align to TRBD1. The CDR3 totals 15 residues. The germline CDR1 and CDR2 sequences are SSHAT and FNYEAQ (reference sequence). The V segment lost 5 bases and the J segment 2 bases; nucleotides outside the gene matches: 6. CDR3: CASSPGDRANYGYTF. The CDR3 DNA sequence: TGTGCCAGCAGCCCCGGGGACAGGGCCAACTATGGCTACACCTTC.

The chain is built from TRBV7-9 and TRBJ2-7; no clear D. This CDR3 has 13 amino acids. CDR1 and CDR2 from the germline V gene are SEHNR and FQNEAQ (reference sequence). V was clipped by 7 bases and J by 7 bases, with 17 bases between them. The DNA for the CDR3 is TGTGCCAGCAAACTCAGGTCAGAGGAGGAGCAGTACTTC. This encodes CASKLRSEEEQYF. Together with reference TRBV7-9 and TRBJ2-7, the CDR3 gives the full variable domain: DTGVSQNPRHKITKRGQNVTFRCDPISEHNRLYWYRQTLGQGPEFLTYFQNEAQLEKSRLLSDRFSAERPKGSFSTLEIQRTEQGDSAMYLCASKLRSEEEQYFGPGTRLTVT.